Listed below are T cell receptor beta chains from one sample, sequenced in a study of cytotoxic CD8 clonotypes in ibrutinib-treated CLL. Libraries were prepared by immunoSEQ multiplex PCR; TCRdb keeps only in-frame clonotypes and omits some of them. Of 20,000 to 30,000 clones listed, just under 70% are singletons. Source: PBMCs, taken after 24 months of ibrutinib treatment. The receptors originated from a human donor with chronic lymphocytic leukemia. CDR3s leave out the opening cysteine and the closing phenylalanine or tryptophan. D genes are given only for firm matches. Not all rows give a size; the values are once, few, many and, for expanded clones, a class.

TRBD1	once	TRBV29-1	TRBJ1-2	SVDFRDRNGYT
-	-	TRBV7-6	TRBJ1-1	ASSNPGHLNTEAF
TRBD1	few	TRBV7-9	TRBJ1-2	ASSYTGTDGYT
-	-	TRBV30	TRBJ2-7	AWNRNSVSYEQY
-	-	TRBV9	TRBJ1-2	ASSAEQAPTNYGYT
-	once	TRBV11-3	TRBJ1-1	ASSLERDTEAF
TRBD1	-	TRBV4-2	TRBJ2-7	ASSQSQGGIPGQY
-	-	TRBV11-2	TRBJ2-2	ASTLPSAGAVTNTGELF
-	-	TRBV7-9	TRBJ2-1	ASSLEGEQF
-	few	TRBV9	TRBJ2-2	ASQGGVAGELF
-	-	TRBV19	TRBJ1-4	ASSIVGAREEKLF
-	-	TRBV11-3	TRBJ1-1	ASSYSMNTEAF
TRBD2	-	TRBV5-4	TRBJ2-1	ASSLGLAAGKNEQF
-	-	TRBV7-8	TRBJ2-7	ASSLGPQQY
-	few	TRBV27	TRBJ1-2	ASSPTTANYGYT
TRBD2	-	TRBV27	TRBJ2-7	ASYNGGGEQY
TRBD1	-	TRBV5-1	TRBJ1-1	ASSFAGGMNTEAF
-	-	TRBV5-1	TRBJ1-2	ASNLDGQGDNGYT
TRBD1	-	TRBV11-2	TRBJ1-3	ASSTLTGGAGNTIY
-	few	TRBV25-1	TRBJ2-1	ASSPGQGFDEQF
-	-	TRBV29-1	TRBJ1-1	SSSQGLNTEAF
-	once	TRBV2	TRBJ1-5	ASSGGSGWPQH
TRBD1	-	TRBV19	TRBJ2-5	ASSTTAADRGKAETQY
TRBD1	-	TRBV5-4	TRBJ1-1	ASSIDRGTEAF
-	-	TRBV19	TRBJ2-6	ASSIEGFGGANVLT
-	-	TRBV7-9	TRBJ1-1	ASTLGLGVTEAF
TRBD2	-	TRBV27	TRBJ2-3	ASSLTGGPDTQY
-	-	TRBV5-1	TRBJ1-1	ASSLGLGTPNTEAF
TRBD1	-	TRBV29-1	TRBJ1-2	SVEAGTGVYGYT
-	-	TRBV11-2	TRBJ2-7	ASRGPTETYEQY
TRBD1	-	TRBV19	TRBJ2-5	ASSTTRSTGVQETQY
TRBD1	-	TRBV4-1	TRBJ2-5	ASSQGQGKETQY
-	large	TRBV12-5	TRBJ2-2	ASGRRTDYTGELF
-	once	TRBV5-6	TRBJ1-2	ASSLLYGRTNYGYT
-	-	TRBV5-6	TRBJ2-2	ASSLVGVMDTGELF